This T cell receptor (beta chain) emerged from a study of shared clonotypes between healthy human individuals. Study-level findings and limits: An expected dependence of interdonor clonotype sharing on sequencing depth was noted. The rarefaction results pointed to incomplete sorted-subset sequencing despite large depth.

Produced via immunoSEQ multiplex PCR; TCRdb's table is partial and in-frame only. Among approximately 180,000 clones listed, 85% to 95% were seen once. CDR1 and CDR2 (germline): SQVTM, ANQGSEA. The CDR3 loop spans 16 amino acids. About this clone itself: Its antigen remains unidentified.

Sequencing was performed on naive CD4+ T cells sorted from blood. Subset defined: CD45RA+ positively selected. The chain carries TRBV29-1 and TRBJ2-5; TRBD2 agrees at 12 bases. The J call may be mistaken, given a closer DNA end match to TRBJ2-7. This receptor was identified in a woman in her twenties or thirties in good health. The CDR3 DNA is TGCAGCGTTGGGTTCGGGGCTAGCGGGAGGGCCTACGAGCAGTACTTC. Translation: CSVGFGASGRAYEQYF.